This TCR beta chain was sequenced in a study of tumor-infiltrating lymphocytes in localized non-small cell lung cancer. The CDR3 spans 16 residues. The ends were cut back, 0 bases at V and 0 bases at J, with 9 bases in the middle. Per the germline V gene, CDR1 is MNHEY and CDR2 is SVGAGI. The data were produced by immunoSEQ multiplex PCR, yet TCRdb's version contains in-frame clones alone and is incomplete. The repertoire holds thousands of clones, with roughly 81% as singletons. The V and J genes are TRBV6-5 and TRBJ2-4; D is uncertain. Sequenced: lung tumor tissue. The origin of this receptor is a human donor with non-small cell lung cancer. Written as DNA, the CDR3 is TGTGCCAGCAGTTACTCGGCAGTCCTAGCCAAAAACATTCAGTACTTC. It codes for CASSYSAVLAKNIQYF.